These 32 T cell receptor beta chains were all obtained from the same sample, sequenced in a study of T cell responses to AZD1222 COVID-19 vaccine. Sequencing was performed with immunoSEQ multiplex PCR; in TCRdb, only in-frame clones are kept and a portion is missing. This repertoire shows some 120,000 clones, about 86% found once; its top ten account for 9.4%. The sample in question was peripheral blood, obtained on day 0 of AZD1222 vaccination. The source is an adult in good health.

The V gene is TRBV5-1, the J gene TRBJ2-7; 8 bases fit TRBD1. The CDR3 is 14 residues long. The germline V gene encodes CDR1 SGHRS and CDR2 YFSETQ. The junction had 7 bases not matched to a gene; V was cut back by 2 bases and J by 6 bases. The CDR3 is CASSFTWTGSEQYF. The CDR3 DNA reads TGCGCCAGCAGCTTTACGTGGACAGGGAGCGAGCAGTACTTC.

The chain joins TRBV28 to TRBJ1-2, with D hard to call. The CDR3 covers 14 residues. In germline, CDR1 is MDHEN, CDR2 SYDVKM. V lost 6 bases to trimming and J lost 2 bases, with 13 bases between them. CDR3 coding DNA: TGTGCCAGCAGCTCCCCGGCAGCAAACTATGGCTACACCTTC. It is translated as CASSSPAANYGYTF.

This chain connects TRBV6-5 to TRBJ1-5, with TRBD1 matching over 7 bases. The trim removed 5 bases at V and 7 bases at J, leaving 8 bases unmatched. CDR1 and CDR2 from the germline V gene are MNHEY and SVGAGI. There are 14 residues in the CDR3. The CDR3 DNA reads TGTGCCAGCAGTCTCACGACAGGGATGCAGCCCCAGCATTTT. This gives the protein CASSLTTGMQPQHF.

J is TRBJ2-1 and V is TRBV7-9; no clear D gene. The V gene's germline CDR1 is SEHNR and CDR2 FQNEAQ (reference sequence). Trimming left V 5 bases short and J 4 bases short, with 15 bases between. The CDR3 length is 15 residues. The CDR3 protein is CASSHRAPLYNEQFF. CDR3 sequence (DNA): TGTGCCAGCAGCCACCGGGCCCCCCTATACAATGAGCAGTTCTTC.

The CDR3, as DNA: TGCGCCAGCAGCTTGGGGCAGCCGAACAATGAGCAGTTCTTC. Its protein product is CASSLGQPNNEQFF. V is TRBV5-1 and J is TRBJ2-1; D remains ambiguous. Germline-derived CDR1 and CDR2 are SGHRS and YFSETQ. This CDR3 has 14 residues. The V gene lost 0 bases and the J gene lost 5 bases, with 9 bases spanning the gap.

This clone was seen more than once but under ten times. This chain connects TRBV2 to TRBJ1-2, with D tentatively TRBD1 (5 bases). Germline-derived CDR1 and CDR2 are SNHLY and FYNNEI. This CDR3 has 15 amino acids. V lost 0 bases to trimming and J lost 5 bases, with 13 bases between them. CDR3 sequence reads: CASSEAGVDVYGYTF. CDR3 bases: TGTGCCAGCAGTGAAGCGGGGGTGGATGTTTATGGCTACACCTTC.

The chain couples TRBV6-1 to TRBJ2-1; 7 positions match TRBD1. CDR1 is MNHNS, CDR2 SASEGT, per germline. With V trimmed by 4 bases and J by 2 bases, 11 bases remained unmatched. The CDR3 totals 17 residues. The CDR3 nucleotides are TGTGCCAGCAGTGCACCGGGACAGAGTCTCCCCTACAATGAGCAGTTCTTC. Protein product: CASSAPGQSLPYNEQFF.

CDR3 sequence: CASSLLGQGSYNEQFF. The CDR3 DNA reads TGTGCCAGCAGCTTGTTGGGACAGGGATCCTACAATGAGCAGTTCTTC. The chain recombines TRBV5-8 with TRBJ2-1, with 9 nucleotides matching TRBD1. CDR3 length equals 16 residues. Trimming cost V 1 base and J 1 base; bases outside gene matches: 3. Germline V gene sequence: CDR1 SGHTS, CDR2 YDEGEE.

The chain is built from TRBV12-3 or TRBV12-4 and TRBJ2-7, with 8 nucleotides matching TRBD1. Germline trimming cut 6 bases from V and 7 bases from J; bases unmatched to any gene: 8. This CDR3 comprises 13 residues. CDR3 nucleotide sequence: TGTGCCAGCAGCCCACAGGGGGTAGGGGAGCAGTACTTC. This gives the protein CASSPQGVGEQYF.

This sequence joins TRBV28 and TRBJ2-7; D is unresolved. Trimming removed 4 bases at V and 1 base at J, with 14 bases between. This CDR3 comprises 15 residues. Per germline, CDR1 MDHEN and CDR2 SYDVKM. CDR3 region: CASSSFPQTSYEQYF. The CDR3 DNA follows: TGTGCCAGCAGTTCCTTCCCTCAGACTTCCTACGAGCAGTACTTC. The variable domain in full, with the rest retrieved from reference TRBV28 and TRBJ2-7, is DVKVTQSSRYLVKRTGEKVFLECVQDMDHENMFWYRQDPGLGLRLIYFSYDVKMKEKGDIPEGYSVSREKKERFSLILESASTNQTSMYLCASSSFPQTSYEQYFGPGTRLTVT.

This clone was picked up a small number of times. The chain employs TRBV6-2 or TRBV6-3 and TRBJ1-2, with a possible D match to TRBD1 (6 bases). The germline V and J ends were trimmed by 2 bases and 4 bases, with 14 bases remaining between them. The CDR3 is made up of 15 amino acids. Germline V CDR1 and CDR2: MNHEY, SVGEGT. The CDR3, as DNA: TGTGCCAGCAGTTACCATCGGACAGAACTCTATGGCTACACCTTC. This gives the protein CASSYHRTELYGYTF.

The chain couples TRBV5-6 to TRBJ1-3; no firm D call. Trimming pared 1 base from V and 0 bases from J, leaving 11 bases between. Germline V CDR1 and CDR2: SGHDT, YYEEEE. This CDR3 is 16 amino acids long. CDR3 residues: CASSLRAASSGNTIYF. The CDR3 DNA follows: TGTGCCAGCAGCTTGCGCGCGGCGAGCTCTGGAAACACCATATATTTT. The variable domain in full, with the rest retrieved from reference TRBV5-6 and TRBJ1-3, is DAGVTQSPTHLIKTRGQQVTLRCSPKSGHDTVSWYQQALGQGPQFIFQYYEEEERQRGNFPDRFSGHQFPNYSSELNVNALLLGDSALYLCASSLRAASSGNTIYFGEGSWLTVV.

This rearrangement joins TRBV5-1 to TRBJ1-1, with 10 positions matching TRBD1. V shed 4 bases, J shed 7 bases, and the junction held 10 bases outside the gene matches. CDR1 SGHRS and CDR2 YFSETQ come from the germline V gene. The CDR3 is 15 residues long. CDR3 protein: CASSKPGQGVFEAFF. The CDR3 bases are TGCGCCAGCAGCAAGCCTGGACAGGGGGTATTTGAAGCTTTCTTT.

J is TRBJ2-3 and V is TRBV7-2; D remains unclear. Germline assignment: CDR1 SGHTA and CDR2 FQGNSA. The germline V and J ends were trimmed by 2 bases and 3 bases, with 3 bases remaining between them. The CDR3 sequence is 12 residues long. Here the CDR3 DNA reads TGTGCCAGCAGCTTATGGACAGATACGCAGTATTTT. This translates into CASSLWTDTQYF.

This sequence joins TRBV19 and TRBJ2-5; TRBD2 agrees at 9 bases. This CDR3 is 14 amino acids long. Germline CDR1 and CDR2: LNHDA and SQIVND (reference sequence). V was pared by 6 bases and J by 0 bases, with 2 bases of the junction left unmatched. The CDR3 loop reads CASRPSGNQETQYF. DNA of the CDR3: TGTGCCAGTAGACCTAGCGGGAACCAAGAGACCCAGTACTTC.

This clone has a single count. The chain couples TRBV6-5 to TRBJ2-2; D is uncertain. The CDR3 runs 13 residues. Germline V CDR1 and CDR2: MNHEY, SVGAGI. V lost 4 bases and J 6 bases, leaving 9 bases between the germline ends. The CDR3 region is CASSSSGAGELFF. The CDR3 DNA reads TGTGCCAGCAGTTCCTCAGGCGCCGGGGAGCTGTTTTTT.

The chain links TRBV4-2 to TRBJ2-3; the match to TRBD2 covers 10 bases. After removal of 1 base from V and 0 bases from J, the junction contained 4 bases not matched to a gene. The V gene's germline CDR1 is LGHNA and CDR2 YNFKEQ. This CDR3 has 17 amino acids. This chain's CDR3 is CASSQAGLAKSTDTQYF. CDR3 DNA sequence: TGTGCCAGCAGCCAAGCGGGACTAGCGAAGAGCACAGATACGCAGTATTTT.

V is TRBV6-5 and J is TRBJ1-5; D call uncertain. Germline loops: CDR1 MNHEY, CDR2 SVGAGI. V was pared by 2 bases and J by 6 bases, with 14 bases between. The CDR3 runs 15 residues. CDR3 loop: CASSYRPGSTQPQHF. DNA for the CDR3: TGTGCCAGCAGTTACAGGCCGGGTTCCACTCAGCCCCAGCATTTT.

The chain couples TRBV6-2 or TRBV6-3 to TRBJ2-5, with TRBD2 as a possible D gene (5 bases). The CDR3 length is 11 residues. The V end lost 4 bases, the J end lost 9 bases, and 9 bases lay between the germline ends. Germline loops: CDR1 MNHEY, CDR2 SVGEGT. DNA for the CDR3: TGTGCCAGCAGTTCGGCGGAGGCCCAGTACTTC. This encodes CASSSAEAQYF.

The chain is built from TRBV6-5 and TRBJ2-7; 7 positions match TRBD1. Trimming cost V 2 bases and J 3 bases; bases outside gene matches: 10. CDR1 and CDR2 from the germline V gene are MNHEY and SVGAGI. This CDR3 spans 16 amino acids. For the CDR3, the DNA is TGTGCCAGCAGTTACAGAGGGGGCACTGAGAGCTACGAGCAGTACTTC. This encodes CASSYRGGTESYEQYF.

The CDR3 protein is CASSPGLFSGNTIYF. In nucleotides, the CDR3 is TGTGCCAGCAGTCCTGGACTCTTCTCTGGAAACACCATATATTTT. V and J are TRBV7-3 and TRBJ1-3; D remains ambiguous. V lost 6 bases and J lost 0, with 12 bases in between. This CDR3 region has 15 residues. Germline-derived CDR1 and CDR2 are SGHTA and FQGTGA.

The gene calls are TRBV10-2 and TRBJ2-7, with D perhaps TRBD1 or TRBD2 (5 bases each). There are 13 residues in the CDR3. CDR1 is WSHSY and CDR2 is SAAADI in the germline V gene. V was clipped by 6 bases and J by 7 bases, with 16 bases between them. This CDR3 reads CASRRGTSDEQYF. CDR3 sequence (DNA): TGCGCCAGCAGACGAGGGACCTCGGATGAGCAGTACTTC.

This clone has a single count. The chain carries TRBV5-8 and TRBJ2-3, with a weak D call TRBD1 (6 bases). Trimming took 7 bases from V and 0 from J, leaving 12 bases between them. Germline V gene lookup returns CDR1 SGHTS and CDR2 YDEGEE. The CDR3 is 14 amino acids. The CDR3 sequence: CASPDSVSTDTQYF. The CDR3, as DNA: TGTGCCAGCCCGGACAGCGTAAGCACAGATACGCAGTATTTT.

In this sample, this clone turned up once. The chain combines TRBV29-1 with TRBJ2-1, with D possibly matching TRBD2 (5 bases). This CDR3 spans 16 amino acids. The germline V and J ends were trimmed by 0 bases and 7 bases, with 19 bases remaining between them. The germline CDR1 and CDR2 sequences are SQVTM and ANQGSEA. The CDR3 region is CSVEDGGGSLTNEQFF. CDR3 DNA: TGCAGCGTTGAAGATGGAGGCGGGTCCTTGACGAATGAGCAGTTCTTC.

The rearrangement uses TRBV2 and TRBJ2-2, with 8 bases identical to TRBD1. The V gene end was trimmed by 6 bases and the J gene end by 1 base; junction bases not matched to a gene: 1. The CDR3 length is 14 residues. Looked up from germline, CDR1 is SNHLY and CDR2 is FYNNEI. CDR3 protein: CASRDRVNTGELFF. The CDR3 coding sequence is TGTGCCAGCAGGGACAGGGTGAACACCGGGGAGCTGTTTTTT. Based on the CDR3 plus reference TRBV2 and TRBJ2-2, the full variable domain is EPEVTQTPSHQVTQMGQEVILRCVPISNHLYFYWYRQILGQKVEFLVSFYNNEISEKSEIFDDQFSVERPDGSNFTLKIRSTKLEDSAMYFCASRDRVNTGELFFGEGSRLTVL.

This rearrangement joins TRBV28 to TRBJ1-2; a weak D match, TRBD1 (5 bases). CDR1 and CDR2 (germline): MDHEN, SYDVKM. Trimming shortened V by 4 bases and J by 3 bases, and 12 bases separated the two germline ends. The CDR3 is 14 amino acids. This chain's CDR3 is CASSSGARDYGYTF. CDR3 coding DNA: TGTGCCAGCAGTTCCGGGGCTAGAGACTATGGCTACACCTTC.

The chain links TRBV30 to TRBJ2-2, with 10 bases fitting TRBD1. After removal of 6 bases from V and 3 bases from J, the junction contained 4 bases not matched to a gene. CDR1 is GTSNPN and CDR2 is SVGIG in the germline V gene (reference sequence). The CDR3 consists of 14 residues. DNA of the CDR3: TGTGCCTGCCGGACAGGGGGTCACACCGGGGAGCTGTTTTTT. This translates into CACRTGGHTGELFF.

V usage is TRBV19 and J usage is TRBJ2-1, with 11 bases identical to TRBD2. The ends lost 10 bases at V and 5 bases at J; junction bases unmatched: 4. This CDR3 comprises 13 residues. The V gene's germline CDR1 is LNHDA and CDR2 SQIVND (reference sequence). The CDR3 spells CATSTSGNNEQFF. As DNA, the CDR3 is TGTGCCACCTCGACTAGCGGGAACAATGAGCAGTTCTTC.

This sequence joins TRBV19 and TRBJ2-3; D possibly matches TRBD1 or TRBD2 (6 bases each). There are 14 residues in the CDR3. V lost 5 bases and J lost 2, with 11 bases in between. CDR1 LNHDA and CDR2 SQIVND come from the germline V gene (reference sequence). CDR3 region: CASSLGGHTDTQYF. CDR3 sequence (DNA): TGTGCCAGTAGTCTCGGGGGACACACAGATACGCAGTATTTT.

V and J are TRBV6-1 and TRBJ1-2; maybe TRBD1 (5 bases). The CDR3 consists of 13 residues. The V and J ends lost 2 bases and 7 bases respectively, with 11 bases between them. Germline values: CDR1 MNHNS, CDR2 SASEGT. The CDR3 sequence: CASSEKQGSGYTF. The CDR3 bases are TGTGCCAGCAGTGAAAAGCAGGGCAGTGGCTACACCTTC.

This clone came up once. The rearrangement joins TRBV19 to TRBJ1-4, with a weak D call TRBD1 (5 bases). V was trimmed by 3 bases and J by 10 bases, leaving 12 bases between them. The CDR3 spans 13 residues. Germline V lookup: CDR1 LNHDA, CDR2 SQIVND (reference sequence). The CDR3 DNA follows: TGTGCCAGTAGTATGGAGACAGCGGGAAAACTGTTTTTT. Its protein is CASSMETAGKLFF. Based on the CDR3 plus reference TRBV19 and TRBJ1-4, the full variable domain is DGGITQSPKYLFRKEGQNVTLSCEQNLNHDAMYWYRQDPGQGLRLIYYSQIVNDFQKGDIAEGYSVSREKKESFPLTVTSAQKNPTAFYLCASSMETAGKLFFGSGTQLSVL.

V and J are TRBV4-1 and TRBJ2-2, with 8 bases identical to TRBD2. Looked up from germline, CDR1 is MGHRA and CDR2 is YSYEKL. CDR3 length: 15 amino acids. The J segment lost 1 base and the V segment lost 4 bases, leaving 2 bases of the junction unmatched. The CDR3 region is CASSLTSGNTGELFF. CDR3 DNA sequence: TGCGCCAGCAGCCTAACTAGCGGGAACACCGGGGAGCTGTTTTTT.